This paragraph covers one T cell receptor beta chain sequence. Deletions cut 0 bases from V and 4 bases from J, with 7 bases between. Per the germline V gene, CDR1 is SGHDT and CDR2 is YYEEEE. The CDR3 is 13 amino acids. Extracted RNA was reverse transcribed, and the resulting cDNA served as sequencing template. The repertoire was sequenced with immunoSEQ multiplex PCR; TCRdb's copy has only in-frame clones and lacks some. The data hold over 120,000 clones, with roughly 54% observed a single time. These data come from a study of CD8+ T cells in alopecia areata. Treatment noted: oral pan-JAK inhibitor, 5-10 mg twice daily.

The specimen comprised CD8+ T cells sorted from blood, sampled at week 4, from a patient treated with tofacitinib. The chain uses TRBV5-6 and TRBJ1-1, with D unclear. The receptor's source is a human donor with alopecia areata. The CDR3 nucleotides read TGTGCCAGCAGCTTGGGGGCCATCACTGAAGCTTTCTTT. Protein product: CASSLGAITEAFF.